These T cell receptor beta chains were read from a single sample in a study of shared clonotypes between healthy human individuals. Libraries were prepared by immunoSEQ multiplex PCR; TCRdb keeps only in-frame clonotypes and omits some of them. The sample lists millions of clones, around 95% occurring once. Sequenced sample: naive CD4+ T cells sorted from blood. The receptors come from a man in his late teens or twenties in good health. Both conserved end residues are part of each CDR3. D genes are given only for firm matches. The size field is filled for only some rows; it gives once, few, many or a size class.

v_call	d_call	j_call	clone_size	cdr3_nt	cdr3_aa
TRBV11-2	-	TRBJ1-1	-	TGTGCCAGCAGGGTATCAATACAAGCCATGAACACTGAAGCTTTCTTT	CASRVSIQAMNTEAFF
TRBV2	-	TRBJ2-7	-	TGTGCCAGCAGTGTAGGACAGTCCTCCTACGAGCAGTACTTC	CASSVGQSSYEQYF
TRBV7-2	TRBD2	TRBJ2-7	-	TGTGCCAGCAGCTTAATGGCGGGGGGGCTTTCCTACGAGCAGTACTTC	CASSLMAGGLSYEQYF
TRBV27	-	TRBJ2-2	-	TGTGCCAGCAGTGCCCTCCCCCTGAACACCGGGGAGCTGTTTTTT	CASSALPLNTGELFF
TRBV29-1	-	TRBJ1-1	-	TGCAGCGTAGCCACCGGGACGTTAAACACTGAAGCTTTCTTT	CSVATGTLNTEAFF
TRBV28	-	TRBJ1-2	-	TGTGCCAGCAGTTTGGACATTCTTGGCTACACCTTC	CASSLDILGYTF
TRBV28	TRBD2	TRBJ2-2	-	TGTGCCAGGGGACTAGCGGGGGCCGCGAACACCGGGGAGCTGTTTTTT	CARGLAGAANTGELFF
TRBV5-1	TRBD2	TRBJ2-1	-	TGCGCCAGCAGCTTCACGGCGGGGGAAATTGAGCAGTTCTTC	CASSFTAGEIEQFF
TRBV7-8	-	TRBJ1-1	-	TGTGCCAGCAGCTTAGCCCCCAGGGGAACTGAAGCTTTCTTT	CASSLAPRGTEAFF
TRBV5-1	-	TRBJ2-5	-	TGCGCCAGCAGCTTGGAAGGGGGTGCCTTACAAGAGACCCAGTACTTC	CASSLEGGALQETQYF
TRBV29-1	TRBD2	TRBJ2-5	-	TGCAGCGGGGCGACTAGCGTATCTGGGCGAGAGACCCAGTACTTC	CSGATSVSGRETQYF
TRBV5-1	-	TRBJ2-2	-	TGCGCCAGCAGCTGGACGGCCTATAACACCGGGGAGCTGTTTTTT	CASSWTAYNTGELFF
TRBV5-6	-	TRBJ1-2	-	TGTGCCAGCAGCTTGGACAGGAACAACTATGGCTACACCTTC	CASSLDRNNYGYTF
TRBV9	-	TRBJ2-2	-	TGTGCCAGCAGCGTTAGTCCAGGGGACGCCGGGGAGCTGTTTTTT	CASSVSPGDAGELFF
TRBV6-6	-	TRBJ1-5	-	TGTGCCAGCAGTCTAAAACTAGGACAGTACAATCAGCCCCAGCATTTT	CASSLKLGQYNQPQHF
TRBV4-1	-	TRBJ1-5	-	TGCGCCAGCAGCCGGGGGAAGGGAACGACCTATTATAGCAATCAGCCCCAGCATTTT	CASSRGKGTTYYSNQPQHF
TRBV27	-	TRBJ2-7	-	TGTGCCAGCAGCGGAGGTGGGGGCTCCGAGCAGTACTTC	CASSGGGGSEQYF
TRBV5-1	-	TRBJ1-4	-	TGCGCCAGCAGACAGGAACCCATTAATGAAAAACTGTTTTTT	CASRQEPINEKLFF
TRBV18	-	TRBJ2-3	-	TGTGCCAGCTCACCTTCGTCTCCGGGACGAACCTTTTTT	CASSPSSPGRTFF
TRBV18	-	TRBJ1-2	-	TGTGCCAGCTCACCATCTGGGCAGGCGGGGAGAAACTACACCTTC	CASSPSGQAGRNYTF
TRBV1	-	TRBJ2-1	-	TGCACCAGCAGCCCGACGACTAGCGGGGGGACCCATGAGCAGTTCTTC	CTSSPTTSGGTHEQFF
TRBV10-3	-	TRBJ1-4	-	TGTGCCAGCGCCCGATTACAGACTTCGGGAGAAAAACTGTTTTTT	CASARLQTSGEKLFF
TRBV5-1	-	TRBJ1-2	once	TGCGCCAGCAGCTTGGGACAGGCAAGCTATGGCTACACCTTC	CASSLGQASYGYTF
TRBV6-5	-	TRBJ2-2	-	TGTGCCAGCAGTCCTCAGGGGAGGGGCGGGGAGCTGTTTTTT	CASSPQGRGGELFF
TRBV5-8	-	TRBJ1-4	once	TGTGCCAGCAGCTTGTCAGGGGTTGGGGAAAAACTGTTTTTT	CASSLSGVGEKLFF
TRBV4-1	TRBD1	TRBJ2-7	once	TGCGCCAGCAGCCAAGATGGGCCAGGGGGCGACGAGCAGTACTTC	CASSQDGPGGDEQYF
TRBV6-6	-	TRBJ1-5	-	TGTGCCAGCACCGCTTGGGGCAATCAGCCCCAGCATTTT	CASTAWGNQPQHF
TRBV6-8	-	TRBJ2-7	-	TGTGCCAGCAGGCCAGACTTGAGCTCCTACGAGCAGTACTTC	CASRPDLSSYEQYF
TRBV7-9	TRBD1	TRBJ2-5	-	TGTGCCAGCAGCTCGGGACAGCAAGAGACCCAGTACTTC	CASSSGQQETQYF
TRBV30	TRBD1	TRBJ2-3	-	TGTGCCTCGGGACAGGGAGCTGATACGCAGTATTTT	CASGQGADTQYF
TRBV6-1	TRBD2	TRBJ2-2	-	TGTGCCAGCAGTGTAGCGGGAATGGGTCTTTGGCAGAACACCGGGGAGCTGTTTTTT	CASSVAGMGLWQNTGELFF
TRBV6-1	-	TRBJ1-4	-	TGTGCCAGCAGTGAAGGGAGAGGGGAGCGGGAAAAACTGTTTTTT	CASSEGRGEREKLFF
TRBV7-7	-	TRBJ2-1	-	TGTGCTAGCAGCCCCTTCGATGGGAATGAGCAGTTCTTC	CASSPFDGNEQFF
TRBV6-1	TRBD1	TRBJ2-7	-	TGTGCCAGCAGTGAGACCGGGACAGGGATCGAGCAGTACTTC	CASSETGTGIEQYF
TRBV10-3	TRBD2	TRBJ2-5	-	TGTGCCACGCTAGGGACTAGCACCTACGTTGGGGAGACCCAGTACTTC	CATLGTSTYVGETQYF
TRBV19	TRBD2	TRBJ2-5	-	TGTGCCAGTAGTTCTAGCGGGGGAATGGTCCAAGAGACCCAGTACTTC	CASSSSGGMVQETQYF
TRBV7-2	-	TRBJ1-5	-	TGTGCCAGCAGCTTGGGAACTAATCAGCCCCAGCATTTT	CASSLGTNQPQHF
TRBV6-1	-	TRBJ1-1	-	TGTGCCAGCAGTGAACAGGTGAACACTGAAGCTTTCTTT	CASSEQVNTEAFF
TRBV21-1	-	TRBJ2-7	-	TGTGCCAGCAGCGAATCCGACAGGCTTTCCTACGAGCAGTACTTC	CASSESDRLSYEQYF
TRBV5-1	-	TRBJ2-7	-	TGCGCCAGCAGCTTCGCAGGGGCTATAGACCCCTACGAGCAGTACTTC	CASSFAGAIDPYEQYF
TRBV19	TRBD2	TRBJ2-3	-	TGTGCCAGTAGTATAGGTCCTAGCGGGGGCACAGATACGCAGTATTTT	CASSIGPSGGTDTQYF
TRBV30	-	TRBJ2-7	-	TGTGCCTGGAGTGTACAAGGTTTTGGCGAGCAGTACTTC	CAWSVQGFGEQYF
TRBV27	TRBD2	TRBJ2-1	-	TGTGCCAGCAGTCCTTCTCGGGGGGGGAACTCCTACAATGAGCAGTTCTTC	CASSPSRGGNSYNEQFF
TRBV2	-	TRBJ1-1	-	TGTGCCACGGCAAAGTCGGGGGTGTTTTCAGAAGCTTTCTTT	CATAKSGVFSEAFF
TRBV2	TRBD1	TRBJ1-2	-	TGTGCCAGCAGTAACAGACAGGGGAAGGTCTATGGCTACACCTTC	CASSNRQGKVYGYTF
TRBV5-8	TRBD1	TRBJ1-6	-	TGTGCCAGCAGCTTGGGCGGCGGACAGGGATCCTATAATTCACCCCTCCACTTT	CASSLGGGQGSYNSPLHF